Here is one T cell receptor beta chain with its context. Its antigen is undetermined. The data derive from a study of T cell responses to AZD1222 COVID-19 vaccine. Study-wide points: Distributed over spike, vaccine-associated CD4 TCRs predominated at 160-218 and 743-854. Unmutated regions of variants are reportedly targeted by nearly half of spike-specific TCRs. Donor demographics were predominantly white British with a female majority; clonal diversity may be underestimated.

This CDR3 has 15 amino acids. V was clipped by 2 bases and J by 5 bases, with 13 bases between them. Germline lookup yields CDR1 SGDLS and CDR2 YYNGEE. The repertoire was sequenced with immunoSEQ multiplex PCR; TCRdb's copy has only in-frame clones and lacks some. The sample lists 100,000 to 150,000 clones; about 86% were seen once. The sequence derives from an adult who received the AZD1222 COVID-19 vaccine. The chain is built from TRBV9 and TRBJ2-2; D possibly corresponds to TRBD2 (6 bases). The sample in question was peripheral blood, obtained 28 days after the second AZD1222 dose. CDR3 DNA sequence: TGTGCCAGCAGCGTCATGGGACTCACTACCGGGGAGCTGTTTTTT. Its protein product is CASSVMGLTTGELFF.